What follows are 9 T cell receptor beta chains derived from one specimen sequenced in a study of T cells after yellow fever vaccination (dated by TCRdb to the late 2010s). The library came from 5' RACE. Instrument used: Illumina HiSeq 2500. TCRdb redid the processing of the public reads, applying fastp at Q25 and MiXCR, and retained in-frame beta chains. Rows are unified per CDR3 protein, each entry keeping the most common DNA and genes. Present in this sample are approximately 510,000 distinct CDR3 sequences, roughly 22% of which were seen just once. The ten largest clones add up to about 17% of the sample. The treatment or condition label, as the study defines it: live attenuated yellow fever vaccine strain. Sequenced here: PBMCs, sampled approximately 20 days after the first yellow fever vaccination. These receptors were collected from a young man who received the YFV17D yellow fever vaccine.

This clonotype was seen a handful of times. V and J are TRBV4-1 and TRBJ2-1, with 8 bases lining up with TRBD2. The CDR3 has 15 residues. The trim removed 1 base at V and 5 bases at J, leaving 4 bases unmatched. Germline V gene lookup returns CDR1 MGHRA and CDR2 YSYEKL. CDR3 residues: CASSQVVREDNEQFF. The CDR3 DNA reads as TGCGCCAGCAGCCAAGTTGTGCGGGAGGACAATGAGCAGTTCTTC.

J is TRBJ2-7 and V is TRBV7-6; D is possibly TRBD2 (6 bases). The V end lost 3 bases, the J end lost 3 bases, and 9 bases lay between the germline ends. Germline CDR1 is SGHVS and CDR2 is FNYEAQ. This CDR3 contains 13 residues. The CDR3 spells CASSFGGFYEQYF. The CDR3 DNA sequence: TGTGCCAGCAGCTTTGGGGGGTTCTACGAGCAGTACTTC.

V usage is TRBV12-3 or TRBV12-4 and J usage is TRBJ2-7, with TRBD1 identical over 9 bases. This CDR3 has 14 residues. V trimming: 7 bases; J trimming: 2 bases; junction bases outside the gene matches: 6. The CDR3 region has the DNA TGTGCCAGCACTACCGGGACAGGGACCTACGAGCAGTACTTC. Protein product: CASTTGTGTYEQYF.

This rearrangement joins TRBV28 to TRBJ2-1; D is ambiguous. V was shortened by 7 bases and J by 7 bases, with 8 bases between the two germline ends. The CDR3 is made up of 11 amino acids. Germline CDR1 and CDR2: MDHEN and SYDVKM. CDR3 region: CASILANEQFF. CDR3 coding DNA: TGTGCCAGCATCTTGGCAAATGAGCAGTTCTTC.

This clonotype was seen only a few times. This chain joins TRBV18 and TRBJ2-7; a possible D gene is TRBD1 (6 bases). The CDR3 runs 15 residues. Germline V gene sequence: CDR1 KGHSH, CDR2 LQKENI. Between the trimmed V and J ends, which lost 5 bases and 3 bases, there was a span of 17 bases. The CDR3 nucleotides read TGTGCCAGCTCAACCGCCGGGACACGCCGCTACGAGCAGTACTTC. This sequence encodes CASSTAGTRRYEQYF.

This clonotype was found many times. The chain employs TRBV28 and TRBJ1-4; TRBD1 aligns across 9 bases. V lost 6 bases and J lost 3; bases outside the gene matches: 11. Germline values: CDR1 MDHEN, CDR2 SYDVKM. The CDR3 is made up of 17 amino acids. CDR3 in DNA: TGTGCCAGCAGCCATAAACAGGGGGCACGGGCTAATGAAAAACTGTTTTTT. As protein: CASSHKQGARANEKLFF. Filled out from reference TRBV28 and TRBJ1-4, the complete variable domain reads DVKVTQSSRYLVKRTGEKVFLECVQDMDHENMFWYRQDPGLGLRLIYFSYDVKMKEKGDIPEGYSVSREKKERFSLILESASTNQTSMYLCASSHKQGARANEKLFFGSGTQLSVL.

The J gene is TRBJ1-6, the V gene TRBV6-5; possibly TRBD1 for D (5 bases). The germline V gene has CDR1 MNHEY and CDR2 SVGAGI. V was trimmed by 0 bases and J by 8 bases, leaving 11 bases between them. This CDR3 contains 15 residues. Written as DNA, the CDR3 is TGTGCCAGCAGTTACTCGAGGCAGGGCCATTCACCCCTCCACTTT. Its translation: CASSYSRQGHSPLHF.

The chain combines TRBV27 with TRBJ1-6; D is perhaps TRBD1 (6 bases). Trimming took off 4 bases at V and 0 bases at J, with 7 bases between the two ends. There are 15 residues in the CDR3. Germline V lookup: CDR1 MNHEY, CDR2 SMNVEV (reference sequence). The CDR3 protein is CASSYRVSYNSPLHF. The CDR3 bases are TGTGCCAGCAGTTACAGGGTCTCCTATAATTCACCCCTCCACTTT.

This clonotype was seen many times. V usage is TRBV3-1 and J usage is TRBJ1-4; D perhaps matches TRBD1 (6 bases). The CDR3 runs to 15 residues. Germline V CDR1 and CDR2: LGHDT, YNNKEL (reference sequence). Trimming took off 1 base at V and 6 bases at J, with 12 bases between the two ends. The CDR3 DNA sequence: TGTGCCAGCAGCCAAGGCAGGGGATGGGATGAAAAACTGTTTTTT. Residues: CASSQGRGWDEKLFF.